Below, one T cell receptor beta chain is given with its context. The antigen remains undetermined. In preparing the TRB cDNA libraries, 5' RACE with UMI labels was used. Reanalyzing the 5' RACE reads, TCRdb keeps one entry per CDR3 protein, without DNA. The table lists under 150,000 distinct CDR3 sequences. This sample is part of a study of CXCR3-negative and CXCR3-positive naive CD8 T cells. Study summary: Across all libraries, TRB reads numbered some 140 million, with about 1.5 +/- 0.3 million in each library.

Overall study findings and caveats: TRB CDR3 properties indicated TCR strength, while surface CD5 was similar across naive subsets. Compared with CXCR3-negative naive cells, CXCR3-positive naive cells showed more hydrophobic TRB CDR3s.

The V gene's germline CDR1 is SGHVS and CDR2 FNYEAQ. The length of the CDR3 is 15 residues. The genes are TRBV7-6 and TRBJ2-5. The receptor comes from a human donor in good health. Some clones in this sample may be carry-over from other donors' samples. The sequencing input was naive CXCR3+ CD8+ T cells from blood. Subset meaning: CD45RO-CCR7+CD27+CD95- naive CD8+ T cells expressing CXCR3 (TNR3+). CDR3 protein: CASSLVLLDVKTRYF. Complete variable domain (other parts from reference TRBV7-6 and TRBJ2-5): GAGVSQSPRYKVTKRGQDVALRCDPISGHVSLYWYRQALGQGPEFLTYFNYEAQQDKSGLPNDRFSAERPEGSISTLTIQRTEQRDSAMYRCASSLVLLDVKTRYFGPGTRLLVL.